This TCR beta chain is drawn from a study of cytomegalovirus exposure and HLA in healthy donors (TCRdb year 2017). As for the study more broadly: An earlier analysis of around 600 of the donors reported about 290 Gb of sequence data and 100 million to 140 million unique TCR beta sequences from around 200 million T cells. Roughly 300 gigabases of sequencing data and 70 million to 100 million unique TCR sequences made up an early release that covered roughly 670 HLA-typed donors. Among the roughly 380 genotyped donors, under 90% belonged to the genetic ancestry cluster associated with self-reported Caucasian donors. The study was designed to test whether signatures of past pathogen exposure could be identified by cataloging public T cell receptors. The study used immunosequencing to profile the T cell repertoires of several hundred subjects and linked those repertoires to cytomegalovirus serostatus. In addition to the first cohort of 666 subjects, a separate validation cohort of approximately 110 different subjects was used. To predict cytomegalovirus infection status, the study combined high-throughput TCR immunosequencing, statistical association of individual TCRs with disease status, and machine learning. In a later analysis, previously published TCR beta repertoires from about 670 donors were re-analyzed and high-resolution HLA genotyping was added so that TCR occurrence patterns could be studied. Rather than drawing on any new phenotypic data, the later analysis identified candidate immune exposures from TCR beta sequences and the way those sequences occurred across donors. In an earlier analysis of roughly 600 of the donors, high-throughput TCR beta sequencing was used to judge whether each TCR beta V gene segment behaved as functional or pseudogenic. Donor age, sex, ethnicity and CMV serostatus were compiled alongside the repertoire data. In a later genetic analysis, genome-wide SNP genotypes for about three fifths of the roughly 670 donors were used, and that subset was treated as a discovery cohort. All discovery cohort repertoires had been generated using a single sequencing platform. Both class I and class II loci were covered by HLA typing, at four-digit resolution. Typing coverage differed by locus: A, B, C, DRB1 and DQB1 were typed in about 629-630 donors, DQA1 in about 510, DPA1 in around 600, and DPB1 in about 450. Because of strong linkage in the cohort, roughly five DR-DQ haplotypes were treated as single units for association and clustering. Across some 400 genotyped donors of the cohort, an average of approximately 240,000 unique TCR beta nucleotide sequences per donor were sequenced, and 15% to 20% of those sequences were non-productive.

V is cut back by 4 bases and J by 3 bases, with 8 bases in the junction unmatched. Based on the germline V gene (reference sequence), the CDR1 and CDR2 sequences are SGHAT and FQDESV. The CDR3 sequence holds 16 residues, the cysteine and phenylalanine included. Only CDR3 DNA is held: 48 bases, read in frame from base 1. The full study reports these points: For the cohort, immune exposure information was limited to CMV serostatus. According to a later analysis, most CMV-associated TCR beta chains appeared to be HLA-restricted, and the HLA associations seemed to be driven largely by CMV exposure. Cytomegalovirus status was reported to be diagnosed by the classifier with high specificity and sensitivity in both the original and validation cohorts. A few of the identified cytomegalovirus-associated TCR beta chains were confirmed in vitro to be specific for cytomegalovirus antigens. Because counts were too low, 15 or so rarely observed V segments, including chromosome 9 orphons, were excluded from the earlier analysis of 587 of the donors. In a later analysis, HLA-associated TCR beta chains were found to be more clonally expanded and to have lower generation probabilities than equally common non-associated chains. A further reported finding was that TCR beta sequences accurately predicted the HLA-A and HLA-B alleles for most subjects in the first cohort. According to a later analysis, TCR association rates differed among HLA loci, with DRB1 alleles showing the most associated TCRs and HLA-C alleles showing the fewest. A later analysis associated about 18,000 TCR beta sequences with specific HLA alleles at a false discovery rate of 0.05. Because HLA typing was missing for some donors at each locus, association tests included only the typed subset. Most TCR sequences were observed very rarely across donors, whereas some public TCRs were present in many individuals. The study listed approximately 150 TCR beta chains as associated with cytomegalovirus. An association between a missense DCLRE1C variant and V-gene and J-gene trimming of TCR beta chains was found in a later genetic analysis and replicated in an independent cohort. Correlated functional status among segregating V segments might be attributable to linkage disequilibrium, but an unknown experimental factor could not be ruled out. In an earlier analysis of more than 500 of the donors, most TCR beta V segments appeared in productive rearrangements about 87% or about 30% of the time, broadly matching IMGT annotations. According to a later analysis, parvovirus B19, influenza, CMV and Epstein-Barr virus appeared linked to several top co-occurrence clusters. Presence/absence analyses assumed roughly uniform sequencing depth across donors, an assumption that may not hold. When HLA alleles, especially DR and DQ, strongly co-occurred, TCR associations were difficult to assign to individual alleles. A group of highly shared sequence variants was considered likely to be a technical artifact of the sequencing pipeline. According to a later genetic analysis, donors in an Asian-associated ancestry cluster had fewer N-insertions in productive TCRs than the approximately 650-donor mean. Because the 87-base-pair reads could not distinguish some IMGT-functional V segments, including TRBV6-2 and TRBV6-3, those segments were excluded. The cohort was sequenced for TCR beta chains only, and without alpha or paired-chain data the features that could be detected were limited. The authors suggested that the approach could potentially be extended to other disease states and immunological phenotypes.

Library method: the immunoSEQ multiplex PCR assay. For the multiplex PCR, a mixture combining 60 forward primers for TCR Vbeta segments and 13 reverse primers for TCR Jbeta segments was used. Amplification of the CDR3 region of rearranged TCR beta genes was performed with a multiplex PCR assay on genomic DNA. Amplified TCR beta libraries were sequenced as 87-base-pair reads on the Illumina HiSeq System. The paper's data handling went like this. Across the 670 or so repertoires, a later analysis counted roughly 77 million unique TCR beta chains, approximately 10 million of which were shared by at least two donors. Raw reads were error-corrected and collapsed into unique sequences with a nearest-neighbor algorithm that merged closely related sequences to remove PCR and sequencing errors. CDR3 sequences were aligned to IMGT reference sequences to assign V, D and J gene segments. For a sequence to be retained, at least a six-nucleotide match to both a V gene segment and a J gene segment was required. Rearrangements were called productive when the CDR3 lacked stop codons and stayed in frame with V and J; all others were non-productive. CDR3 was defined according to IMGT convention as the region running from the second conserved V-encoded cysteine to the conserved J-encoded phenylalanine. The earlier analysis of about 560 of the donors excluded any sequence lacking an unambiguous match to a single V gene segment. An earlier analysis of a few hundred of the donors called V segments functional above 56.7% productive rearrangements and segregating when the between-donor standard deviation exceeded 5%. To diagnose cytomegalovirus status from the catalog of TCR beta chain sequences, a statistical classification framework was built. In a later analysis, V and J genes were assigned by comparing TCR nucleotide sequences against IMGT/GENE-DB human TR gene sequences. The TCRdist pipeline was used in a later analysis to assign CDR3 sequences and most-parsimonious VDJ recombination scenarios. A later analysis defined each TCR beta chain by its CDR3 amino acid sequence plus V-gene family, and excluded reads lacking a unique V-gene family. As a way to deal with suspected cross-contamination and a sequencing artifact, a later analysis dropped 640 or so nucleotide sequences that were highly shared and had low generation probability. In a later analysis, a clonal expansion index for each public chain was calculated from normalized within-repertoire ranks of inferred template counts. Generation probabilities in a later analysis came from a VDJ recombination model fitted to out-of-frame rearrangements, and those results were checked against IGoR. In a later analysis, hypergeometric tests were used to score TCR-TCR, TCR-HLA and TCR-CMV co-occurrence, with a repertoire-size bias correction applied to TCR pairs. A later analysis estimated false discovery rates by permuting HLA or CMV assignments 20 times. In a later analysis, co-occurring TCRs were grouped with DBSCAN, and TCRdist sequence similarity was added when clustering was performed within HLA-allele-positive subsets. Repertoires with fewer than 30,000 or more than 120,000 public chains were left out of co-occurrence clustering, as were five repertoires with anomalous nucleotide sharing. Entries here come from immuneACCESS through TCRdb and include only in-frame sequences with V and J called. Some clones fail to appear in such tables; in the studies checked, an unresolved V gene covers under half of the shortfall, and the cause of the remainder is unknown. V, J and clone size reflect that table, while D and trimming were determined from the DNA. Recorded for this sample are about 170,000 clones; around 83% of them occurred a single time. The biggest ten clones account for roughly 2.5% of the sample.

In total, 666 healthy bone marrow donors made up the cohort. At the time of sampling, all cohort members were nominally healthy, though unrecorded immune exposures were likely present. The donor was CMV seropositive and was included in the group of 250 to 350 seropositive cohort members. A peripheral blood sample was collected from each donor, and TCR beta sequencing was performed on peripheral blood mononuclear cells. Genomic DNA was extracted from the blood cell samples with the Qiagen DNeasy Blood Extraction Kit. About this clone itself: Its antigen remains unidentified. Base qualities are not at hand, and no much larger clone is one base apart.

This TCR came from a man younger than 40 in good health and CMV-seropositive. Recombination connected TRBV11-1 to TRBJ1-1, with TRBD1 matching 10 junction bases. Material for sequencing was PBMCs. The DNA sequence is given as TGTGCCAGCAGCTCGACCGGGACAGGGGAAGACACTGAAGCTTTCTTT. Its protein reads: CASSSTGTGEDTEAFF.